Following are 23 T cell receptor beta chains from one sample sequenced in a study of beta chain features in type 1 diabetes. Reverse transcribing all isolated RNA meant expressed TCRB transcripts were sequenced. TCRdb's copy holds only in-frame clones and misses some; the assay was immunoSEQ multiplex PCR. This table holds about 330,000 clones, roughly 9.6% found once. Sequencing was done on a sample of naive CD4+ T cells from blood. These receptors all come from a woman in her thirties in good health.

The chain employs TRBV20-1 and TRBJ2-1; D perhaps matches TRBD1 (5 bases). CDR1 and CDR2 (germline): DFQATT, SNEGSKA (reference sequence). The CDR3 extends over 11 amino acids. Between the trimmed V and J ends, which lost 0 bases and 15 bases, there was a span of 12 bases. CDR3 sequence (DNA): TGCAGTGCTAGAGAAACAGGTAGCAGGTTCTTC. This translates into CSARETGSRFF.

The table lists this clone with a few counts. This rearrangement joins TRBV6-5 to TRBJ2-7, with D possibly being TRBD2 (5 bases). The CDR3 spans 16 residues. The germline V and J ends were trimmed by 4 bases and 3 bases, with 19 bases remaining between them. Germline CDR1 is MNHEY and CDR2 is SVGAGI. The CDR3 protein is CASSLSSVGKGYEQYF. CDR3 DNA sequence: TGTGCCAGCAGTTTGTCCTCTGTCGGGAAGGGCTACGAGCAGTACTTC.

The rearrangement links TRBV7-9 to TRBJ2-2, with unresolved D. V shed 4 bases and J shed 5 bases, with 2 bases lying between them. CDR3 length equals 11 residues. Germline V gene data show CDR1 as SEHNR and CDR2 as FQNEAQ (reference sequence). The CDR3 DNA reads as TGTGCCAGCAGCTCGACCGGGGAGCTGTTTTTT. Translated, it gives CASSSTGELFF. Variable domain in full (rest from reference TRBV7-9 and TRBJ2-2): DTGVSQNPRHKITKRGQNVTFRCDPISEHNRLYWYRQTLGQGPEFLTYFQNEAQLEKSRLLSDRFSAERPKGSFSTLEIQRTEQGDSAMYLCASSSTGELFFGEGSRLTVL.

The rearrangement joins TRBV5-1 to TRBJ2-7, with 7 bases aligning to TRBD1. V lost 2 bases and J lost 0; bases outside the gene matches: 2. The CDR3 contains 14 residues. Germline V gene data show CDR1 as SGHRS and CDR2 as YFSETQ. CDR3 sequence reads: CASSFGTASYEQYF. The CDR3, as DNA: TGCGCCAGCAGCTTTGGGACAGCCTCCTACGAGCAGTACTTC.

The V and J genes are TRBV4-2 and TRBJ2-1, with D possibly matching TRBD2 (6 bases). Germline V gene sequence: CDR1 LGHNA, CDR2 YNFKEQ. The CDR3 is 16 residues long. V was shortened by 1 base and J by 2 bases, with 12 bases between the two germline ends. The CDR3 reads CASSQGDSVPYNEQFF. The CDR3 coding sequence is TGTGCCAGCAGCCAAGGGGACTCGGTCCCCTACAATGAGCAGTTCTTC.

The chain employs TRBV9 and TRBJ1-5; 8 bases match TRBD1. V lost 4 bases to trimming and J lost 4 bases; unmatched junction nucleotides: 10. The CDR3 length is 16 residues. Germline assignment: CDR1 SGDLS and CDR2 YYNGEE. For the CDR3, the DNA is TGTGCCAGCAGCACTGGACAGGGCGGACGGAATCAGCCCCAGCATTTT. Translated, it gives CASSTGQGGRNQPQHF. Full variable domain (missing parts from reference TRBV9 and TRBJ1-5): DSGVTQTPKHLITATGQRVTLRCSPRSGDLSVYWYQQSLDQGLQFLIQYYNGEERAKGNILERFSAQQFPDLHSELNLSSLELGDSALYFCASSTGQGGRNQPQHFGDGTRLSIL.

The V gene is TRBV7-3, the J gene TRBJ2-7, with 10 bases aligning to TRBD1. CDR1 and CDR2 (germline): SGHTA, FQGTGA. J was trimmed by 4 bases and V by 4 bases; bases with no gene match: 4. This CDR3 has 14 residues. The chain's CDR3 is CASSSGTGEYEQYF. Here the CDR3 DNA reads TGTGCCAGCAGCTCCGGGACAGGGGAATACGAGCAGTACTTC.

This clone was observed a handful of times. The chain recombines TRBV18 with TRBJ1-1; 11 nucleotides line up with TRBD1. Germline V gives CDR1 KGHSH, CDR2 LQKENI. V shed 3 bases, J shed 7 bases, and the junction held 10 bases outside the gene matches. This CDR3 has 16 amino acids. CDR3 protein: CASSPSSGTGGGEAFF. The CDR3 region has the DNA TGTGCCAGCTCACCGTCGTCCGGGACAGGGGGGGGTGAAGCTTTCTTT. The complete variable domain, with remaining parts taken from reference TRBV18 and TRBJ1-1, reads NAGVMQNPRHLVRRRGQEARLRCSPMKGHSHVYWYRQLPEEGLKFMVYLQKENIIDESGMPKERFSAEFPKEGPSILRIQQVVRGDSAAYFCASSPSSGTGGGEAFFGQGTRLTVV.

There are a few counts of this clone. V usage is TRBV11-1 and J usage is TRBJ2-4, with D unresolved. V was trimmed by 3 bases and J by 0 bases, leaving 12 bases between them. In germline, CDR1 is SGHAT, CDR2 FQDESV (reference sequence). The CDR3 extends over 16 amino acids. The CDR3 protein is CASSLNRRIAKNIQYF. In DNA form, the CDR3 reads TGTGCCAGCAGCTTGAATAGGCGGATAGCCAAAAACATTCAGTACTTC.

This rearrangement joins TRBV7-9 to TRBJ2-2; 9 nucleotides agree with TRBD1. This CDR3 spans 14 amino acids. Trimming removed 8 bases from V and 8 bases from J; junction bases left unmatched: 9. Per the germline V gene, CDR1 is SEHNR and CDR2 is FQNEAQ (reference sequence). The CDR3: CASGKTGGVGELFF. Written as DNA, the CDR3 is TGTGCCAGCGGCAAGACAGGGGGTGTGGGGGAGCTGTTTTTT. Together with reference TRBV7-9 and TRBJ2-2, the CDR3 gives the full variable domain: DTGVSQNPRHKITKRGQNVTFRCDPISEHNRLYWYRQTLGQGPEFLTYFQNEAQLEKSRLLSDRFSAERPKGSFSTLEIQRTEQGDSAMYLCASGKTGGVGELFFGEGSRLTVL.

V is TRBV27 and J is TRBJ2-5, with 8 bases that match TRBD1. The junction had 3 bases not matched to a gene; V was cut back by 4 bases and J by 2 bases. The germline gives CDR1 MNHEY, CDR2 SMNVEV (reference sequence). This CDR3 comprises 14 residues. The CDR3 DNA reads TGTGCCAGCAGTTCTTACAGGGGGCAAGAGACCCAGTACTTC. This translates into CASSSYRGQETQYF.

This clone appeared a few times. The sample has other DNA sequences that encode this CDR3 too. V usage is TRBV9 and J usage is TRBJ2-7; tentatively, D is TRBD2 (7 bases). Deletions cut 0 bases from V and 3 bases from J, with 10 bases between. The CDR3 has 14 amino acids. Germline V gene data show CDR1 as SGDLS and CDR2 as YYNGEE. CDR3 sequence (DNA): TGTGCCAGCAGCGTAGGGGGGGGCGGCTACGAGCAGTACTTC. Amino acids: CASSVGGGGYEQYF. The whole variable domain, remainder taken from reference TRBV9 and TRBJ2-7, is DSGVTQTPKHLITATGQRVTLRCSPRSGDLSVYWYQQSLDQGLQFLIQYYNGEERAKGNILERFSAQQFPDLHSELNLSSLELGDSALYFCASSVGGGGYEQYFGPGTRLTVT.

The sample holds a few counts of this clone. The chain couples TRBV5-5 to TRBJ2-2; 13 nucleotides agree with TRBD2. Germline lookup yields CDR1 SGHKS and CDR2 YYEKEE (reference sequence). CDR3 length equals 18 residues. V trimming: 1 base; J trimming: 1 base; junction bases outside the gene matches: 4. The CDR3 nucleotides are TGTGCCAGCAGCTTGTTCACTAGCGGGAGGGGGAACACCGGGGAGCTGTTTTTT. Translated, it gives CASSLFTSGRGNTGELFF.

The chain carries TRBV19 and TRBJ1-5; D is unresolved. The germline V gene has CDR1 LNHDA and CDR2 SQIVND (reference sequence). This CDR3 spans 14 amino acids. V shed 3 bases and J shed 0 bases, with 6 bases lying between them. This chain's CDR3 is CASSIQYSNQPQHF. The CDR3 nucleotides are TGTGCCAGTAGTATTCAGTATAGCAATCAGCCCCAGCATTTT.

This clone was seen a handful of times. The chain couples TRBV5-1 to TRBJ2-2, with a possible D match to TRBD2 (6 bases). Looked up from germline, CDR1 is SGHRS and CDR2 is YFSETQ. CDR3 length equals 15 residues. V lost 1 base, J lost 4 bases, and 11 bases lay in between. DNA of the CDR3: TGCGCCAGCAGCTTGCGGGAGAAGGTCACCGGGGAGCTGTTTTTT. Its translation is CASSLREKVTGELFF.

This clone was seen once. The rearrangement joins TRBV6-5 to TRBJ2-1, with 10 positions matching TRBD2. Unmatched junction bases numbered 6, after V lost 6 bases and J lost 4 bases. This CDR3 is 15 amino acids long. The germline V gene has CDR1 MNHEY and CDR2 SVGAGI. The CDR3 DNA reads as TGTGCCAGCAGAACCGGGACTAGCGCTTACAATGAGCAGTTCTTC. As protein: CASRTGTSAYNEQFF.

CDR3 region: CASSAGLAPFYNEQFF. CDR3 nucleotides: TGTGCCAGTAGTGCCGGACTAGCTCCCTTCTACAATGAGCAGTTCTTC. This chain uses TRBV19 with TRBJ2-1; TRBD2 aligns across 8 bases. V lost 5 bases to trimming and J lost 3 bases; unmatched junction nucleotides: 9. This CDR3 is built from 16 residues. From germline, CDR1 is LNHDA and CDR2 SQIVND (reference sequence).

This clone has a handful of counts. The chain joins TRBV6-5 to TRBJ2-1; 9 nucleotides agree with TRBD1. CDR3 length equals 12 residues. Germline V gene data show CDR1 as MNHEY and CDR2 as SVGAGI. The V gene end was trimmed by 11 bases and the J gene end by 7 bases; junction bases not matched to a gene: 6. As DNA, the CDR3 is TGTGCCTCGAGGGACAGGGCTAATGAGCAGTTCTTC. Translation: CASRDRANEQFF.

The CDR3 DNA is TGTGCCAGCAGCGTTACGGGACAGTCCTACAATGAGCAGTTCTTC. It specifies CASSVTGQSYNEQFF. The chain has TRBV9 and TRBJ2-1; 7 bases fit TRBD1. The V and J ends lost 2 bases and 1 base, in that order; junction bases with no gene match: 3. CDR1 is SGDLS and CDR2 is YYNGEE in the germline V gene. The CDR3 totals 15 residues.

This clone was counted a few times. The CDR3 loop reads CAWSVGGPSGEQFF. The CDR3 nucleotides are TGTGCCTGGAGTGTCGGCGGCCCCAGCGGAGAGCAGTTCTTC. The rearrangement uses TRBV30 and TRBJ2-1; maybe TRBD2 (5 bases). This CDR3 region has 14 residues. The germline V and J ends were trimmed by 0 bases and 10 bases, with 16 bases remaining between them. The germline gives CDR1 GTSNPN, CDR2 SVGIG (reference sequence).

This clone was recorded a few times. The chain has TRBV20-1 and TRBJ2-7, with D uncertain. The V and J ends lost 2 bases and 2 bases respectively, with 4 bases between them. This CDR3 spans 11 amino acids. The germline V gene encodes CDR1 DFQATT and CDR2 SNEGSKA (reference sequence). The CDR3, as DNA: TGCAGTGCTAGACTAGCCTACGAGCAGTACTTC. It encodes CSARLAYEQYF.

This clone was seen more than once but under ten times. The CDR3: CASRQQVGTEAFF. For the CDR3, the DNA is TGTGCCAGCAGACAACAGGTGGGAACTGAAGCTTTCTTT. The chain couples TRBV7-9 to TRBJ1-1; weak D call: TRBD1 (5 bases). Deletions cut 6 bases from V and 5 bases from J, with 13 bases between. The CDR3 contains 13 residues. Germline loops: CDR1 SEHNR, CDR2 FQNEAQ (reference sequence).

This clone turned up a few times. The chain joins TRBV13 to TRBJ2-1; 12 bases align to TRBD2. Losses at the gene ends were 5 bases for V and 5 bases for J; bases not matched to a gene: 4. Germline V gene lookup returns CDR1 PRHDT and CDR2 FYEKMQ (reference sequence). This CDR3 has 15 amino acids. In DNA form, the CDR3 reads TGTGCCAGCAGCACCAGGACTAGCGGGAACAATGAGCAGTTCTTC. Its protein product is CASSTRTSGNNEQFF.